The present T cell receptor beta chain was sequenced within a study of graft-versus-host responses after intestinal transplantation. As for the study in general: For around 3 years after anti-thymocyte globulin induction, all recipients took tacrolimus and steroids. Broader study findings: GvH clones detected in recipient marrow included some appearing first in ileum or blood. Some patients had graft-donor T cell macrochimerism, and their allografts showed high graft-versus-host to host-versus-graft clonal ratios. Peak levels of circulating GvH clones tracked with early post-transplant HvG declines.

The assay was immunoSEQ multiplex PCR, and TCRdb's table has in-frame clones only and misses some. The sample contains 35,000 to 40,000 clones, approximately 90% of which appear only once. This clone was detected only once. The antigen is unknown. This CDR3 contains 12 residues. Germline V gives CDR1 MNHNS, CDR2 SASEGT. V was cut by 3 bases and J by 7 bases, with 7 bases left in between. The starting material, graft tissue, was processed to release intraepithelial and lamina propria lymphocytes. The chain has TRBV6-1 and TRBJ2-1; tentative D call: TRBD2 (6 bases). This receptor was taken from a human patient who received an intestinal transplant, so some T cells may come from the graft donor. The material sequenced was ileum tissue, taken around 190 days after intestinal transplant. DNA for the CDR3: TGTGCCAGCAGTGACGGAGGGAATGAGCAGTTCTTC. It codes for CASSDGGNEQFF.